Listed below are T cell receptor beta chains from one sample, sequenced in a study of control samples from healthy donors and cancer patients. The method was immunoSEQ multiplex PCR; TCRdb's version includes in-frame clones alone and lacks a portion of them. The sample lists over 200,000 clones; 82% were seen once. Specimen: PBMCs. These receptor sequences come from a woman aged 55-70 years with lung cancer. Both conserved end residues are part of each CDR3. Each record gives: V gene, clone size, J gene, D gene, CDR3 DNA, CDR3 protein. The D gene is left open where the match is weak. Size is stated for part of the rows, as once, few or many counts, or as a class when the clone is expanded.

V: TRBV19
size: NA
J: TRBJ2-6
D: NA
DNA: TGTGCCAGTAGTCCTCGCCGAGGGCAGGACTCTGGGGCCAACGTCCTGACTTTC
CDR3: CASSPRRGQDSGANVLTF

V: TRBV27
size: NA
J: TRBJ2-4
D: NA
DNA: TGTGCCAGCAGTTTATTCGATCAATACCCCCGGAGGTCGAGGGCCAAAAACATTCAGTACTTC
CDR3: CASSLFDQYPRRSRAKNIQYF

V: TRBV6-5
size: few
J: TRBJ1-2
D: TRBD1
DNA: TGTGCCAGCAGTTACTACCCGGACAGGGGCTATGGCTACACCTTC
CDR3: CASSYYPDRGYGYTF

V: TRBV2
size: NA
J: TRBJ2-3
D: TRBD2
DNA: TGTGCCAGCAGCCTAGCGGGGGGGCCAGATACGCAGTATTTT
CDR3: CASSLAGGPDTQYF

V: TRBV5-1
size: NA
J: TRBJ2-2
D: NA
DNA: TGCGCCAGCAGCTTAGGAGGGGGCTTATACACCGGGGAGCTGTTTTTT
CDR3: CASSLGGGLYTGELFF

V: TRBV7-3
size: NA
J: TRBJ1-2
D: NA
DNA: TGTGCCAGCAGCTTAAGGCAGGGAAATGGCTACACCTTC
CDR3: CASSLRQGNGYTF

V: TRBV11-2
size: NA
J: TRBJ1-6
D: NA
DNA: TGTGCCAGCAGAAGACAGACAGTATCGATCGTCGGGTCACCCCTCCACTTT
CDR3: CASRRQTVSIVGSPLHF

V: TRBV14
size: few
J: TRBJ2-1
D: TRBD2
DNA: TGTGCCAGCAGCCCGATTGGACTAGCGGGGGGGCCGGACAATGAGCAGTTCTTC
CDR3: CASSPIGLAGGPDNEQFF

V: TRBV29-1
size: NA
J: TRBJ1-2
D: NA
DNA: TGCAGCGTGAAAGAAGGGGCCGGCTACACCTTC
CDR3: CSVKEGAGYTF

V: TRBV5-1
size: NA
J: TRBJ1-1
D: NA
DNA: TGCGCCAGCAGGGGCGCAGGGGAAGCTTTCTTT
CDR3: CASRGAGEAFF

V: TRBV10-3
size: NA
J: TRBJ2-5
D: TRBD2
DNA: TGTGCCATCAGAGGGACTAGCTCGGAGACCCAGTACTTC
CDR3: CAIRGTSSETQYF

V: TRBV28
size: NA
J: TRBJ1-5
D: TRBD1
DNA: TGTGCCAGCAGTCTACAGGGGAGACGGAATCAGCCCCAGCATTTT
CDR3: CASSLQGRRNQPQHF

V: TRBV19
size: once
J: TRBJ1-1
D: NA
DNA: TGTGCCAGTAGTCTCAAGATTGGGGGGACTGAAGCTTTCTTT
CDR3: CASSLKIGGTEAFF

V: TRBV4-1
size: few
J: TRBJ2-7
D: NA
DNA: TGCGCCAGCAGCCAAGATATGAGGGGAGAGCAGTACTTC
CDR3: CASSQDMRGEQYF

V: TRBV6-5
size: NA
J: TRBJ2-2
D: TRBD1
DNA: TGTGCCAGCAGTTACGCGGGGACAGGGCCAACCGGGGAGCTGTTTTTT
CDR3: CASSYAGTGPTGELFF

V: TRBV5-4
size: once
J: TRBJ2-3
D: TRBD2
DNA: TGTGCCAGCAGCTTAGCTAGCGGGAGGACAGATACGCAGTATTTT
CDR3: CASSLASGRTDTQYF

V: TRBV2
size: NA
J: TRBJ2-2
D: NA
DNA: TGTGCCAGCAGTGCCGGGACCGGGGAGCTGTTTTTT
CDR3: CASSAGTGELFF

V: TRBV5-1
size: NA
J: TRBJ2-3
D: TRBD2
DNA: TGCGCCAGCAGCAAAGGACTAGCGGGAGCGGTCACAGATACGCAGTATTTT
CDR3: CASSKGLAGAVTDTQYF

V: TRBV11-1
size: NA
J: TRBJ2-7
D: NA
DNA: TGTGCCAGCAGCCAGCCGGGCCCTTACGAGCAGTACTTC
CDR3: CASSQPGPYEQYF

V: TRBV2
size: NA
J: TRBJ2-2
D: TRBD1
DNA: TGTGCCAGCAGTGTGGACAGGGCGAACACCGGGGAGCTGTTTTTT
CDR3: CASSVDRANTGELFF

V: TRBV7-8
size: NA
J: TRBJ1-5
D: NA
DNA: TGTGCCAGCAGCTTGGGGATGATAGTAGGCGGGGTTGGGCCGCCCCAGCATTTT
CDR3: CASSLGMIVGGVGPPQHF

V: TRBV2
size: NA
J: TRBJ2-7
D: TRBD1
DNA: TGTGCCTCAGACCGGGACAGAAACTCCTACGAGCAGTACTTC
CDR3: CASDRDRNSYEQYF

V: TRBV13
size: NA
J: TRBJ2-7
D: TRBD1
DNA: TGTGCCAGCAGCTTCTACAGGGGCTACGAGCAGTACTTC
CDR3: CASSFYRGYEQYF

V: TRBV25-1
size: NA
J: TRBJ2-5
D: TRBD2
DNA: TGTGCCAGCAGCCGAAGCGGGGGGGCAACTAGGGAGACCCAGTACTTC
CDR3: CASSRSGGATRETQYF

V: TRBV6-4
size: NA
J: TRBJ1-1
D: NA
DNA: TGTGCCAGCAGTGACTCGATGGCCTCTTGGAACACTGAAGCTTTCTTT
CDR3: CASSDSMASWNTEAFF